One T cell receptor (beta chain) is described in this entry. Its antigen is not identified. These data originate in a study of T cell responses to AZD1222 COVID-19 vaccine. Findings and caveats of the study: An increase in Spike-specific TCR breadth and depth was observed after two AZD1222 doses. Females outnumbered males among donors, who were mostly white British; clonal diversity was possibly underestimated.

The CDR3 is made up of 16 amino acids. After removal of 0 bases from V and 7 bases from J, the junction contained 8 bases not matched to a gene. Germline-derived CDR1 and CDR2 are SEHNR and FQNEAQ (reference sequence). Produced via immunoSEQ multiplex PCR; TCRdb's table is partial and in-frame only. Among approximately 77,000 clones listed, 90% to 95% were seen once. The TCR sequence derives from an adult in good health. The chain recombines TRBV7-9 with TRBJ2-2, with TRBD2 matching 7 bases. The sample consisted of peripheral blood, taken on day 0 of MenACWY control vaccination. CDR3 in amino acids: CASSLAPSLALGELFF. The CDR3 region has the DNA TGTGCCAGCAGCTTAGCGCCATCACTAGCGCTCGGGGAGCTGTTTTTT. The variable domain in full, with the rest retrieved from reference TRBV7-9 and TRBJ2-2, is DTGVSQNPRHKITKRGQNVTFRCDPISEHNRLYWYRQTLGQGPEFLTYFQNEAQLEKSRLLSDRFSAERPKGSFSTLEIQRTEQGDSAMYLCASSLAPSLALGELFFGEGSRLTVL.